Each of the 15 T cell receptor beta chains below was sequenced from the same sample in a study of blood T cell repertoires in COVID-19. The assay was immunoSEQ multiplex PCR, and TCRdb's table has in-frame clones only and misses some. The data show approximately 85,000 clones, 85% to 95% seen once. Sequencing was done on a sample of peripheral blood. The receptors come from an older woman with active COVID-19.

The rearrangement links TRBV7-3 to TRBJ2-3; 8 nucleotides align to TRBD1. The germline V gene encodes CDR1 SGHTA and CDR2 FQGTGA. With V trimmed by 2 bases and J by 6 bases, 1 base remained unmatched. The CDR3 length is 13 residues. The CDR3 region is CASSLQGADTQYF. DNA for the CDR3: TGTGCCAGCAGCTTACAGGGGGCCGATACGCAGTATTTT. Based on the CDR3 plus reference TRBV7-3 and TRBJ2-3, the full variable domain is GAGVSQTPSNKVTEKGKYVELRCDPISGHTALYWYRQSLGQGPEFLIYFQGTGAADDSGLPNDRFFAVRPEGSVSTLKIQRTERGDSAVYLCASSLQGADTQYFGPGTRLTVL.

Comments on this clone: One end of the junction does not line up with germline, which may come from a read error. Distinct nucleotide sequences in the sample also encode this CDR3. The chain joins TRBV11-3 to TRBJ2-2; a weak D match, TRBD2 (6 bases). The CDR3 has 14 residues. CDR1 is SGHNT, CDR2 YENEEA, per germline. DNA of the CDR3: TGTGCCAGCAGCTTACCGTCCTCGGGCGGGGAGTTGTTTTTT. Amino acids: CASSLPSSGGELFF.

The chain joins TRBV28 to TRBJ2-7; TRBD2 matches at 7 bases. The CDR3 is 14 residues long. From germline, CDR1 is MDHEN and CDR2 SYDVKM. V lost 3 bases to trimming and J lost 2 bases; unmatched junction nucleotides: 4. CDR3 amino acids: CASSLGGTAYEQYF. The CDR3 bases are TGTGCCAGCAGTTTGGGGGGGACTGCCTACGAGCAGTACTTC.

The genes are TRBV7-8 and TRBJ1-5, with D uncertain. There are 13 residues in the CDR3. Per the germline V gene, CDR1 is SGHVS and CDR2 is FQNEAQ. V gave up 5 bases and J gave up 5 bases, with 10 bases separating them. The CDR3 DNA follows: TGTGCCAGCAGCCTAAACTTTGATCAGCCCCAGCATTTT. It encodes CASSLNFDQPQHF.

V and J are TRBV18 and TRBJ2-5; tentative D call: TRBD2 (5 bases). CDR3 length equals 13 residues. Per the germline V gene, CDR1 is KGHSH and CDR2 is LQKENI. The V end lost 3 bases, the J end lost 5 bases, and 10 bases lay between the germline ends. The CDR3 DNA reads as TGTGCCAGCTCACCCGGGGTTAGTGAGACCCAGTACTTC. This encodes CASSPGVSETQYF.

V and J are TRBV7-2 and TRBJ1-5, with TRBD1 matching 9 bases. The CDR3 consists of 15 residues. Germline V gives CDR1 SGHTA, CDR2 FQGNSA. J gave up 5 bases and V 2 bases, and 4 bases lay outside the gene matches. The CDR3, as DNA: TGTGCCAGCAGCTTAAGGACAGGGGAGCATCAGCCCCAGCATTTT. Translated: CASSLRTGEHQPQHF.

This clone came up once. The CDR3 region is CASSATGNQPQHF. The DNA for the CDR3 is TGTGCCAGCAGCGCGACAGGCAATCAGCCCCAGCATTTT. This sequence joins TRBV3-1 (or the pseudogene TRBV3-2) and TRBJ1-5; tentatively, D is TRBD1 (5 bases). The CDR3 sequence is 13 residues long. Trimming took off 5 bases at V and 2 bases at J, with 7 bases between the two ends. Germline CDR1 reads LGHDT; CDR2 reads YNNKEL (reference sequence).

The gene calls are TRBV5-4 and TRBJ2-7; 16 bases match TRBD2. CDR3 length: 17 amino acids. Germline V gene sequence: CDR1 SGHNT, CDR2 YYREEE (reference sequence). J lost 4 bases, V lost 4 bases, and 8 bases had no gene match. The CDR3 DNA reads TGTGCCAGCAGCGAGGGACTAGCGGGGGGGCTTAGTTACGAGCAGTACTTC. Translated: CASSEGLAGGLSYEQYF.

The J gene is TRBJ1-2, the V gene TRBV7-2, with D perhaps TRBD1 (6 bases). CDR1 is SGHTA, CDR2 FQGNSA, per germline. CDR3 size: 14 residues. Trimming removed 5 bases from V and 5 bases from J, with 15 bases in between. The CDR3, as DNA: TGTGCCAGCAGCCCCGCCAGGGGTTCGTATGGCTACACCTTC. Translating it yields CASSPARGSYGYTF.

V usage is TRBV11-3 and J usage is TRBJ2-1; D gene unclear. Germline assignment: CDR1 SGHNT and CDR2 YENEEA. The V end lost 6 bases, the J end lost 5 bases, and 14 bases lay between the germline ends. The CDR3 runs to 14 residues. CDR3 protein: CASRASQRNNEQFF. The DNA for the CDR3 is TGTGCCAGCAGAGCTTCCCAACGAAACAATGAGCAGTTCTTC. The full variable domain, its missing parts supplied by reference TRBV11-3 and TRBJ2-1, is EAGVVQSPRYKIIEKKQPVAFWCNPISGHNTLYWYLQNLGQGPELLIRYENEEAVDDSQLPKDRFSAERLKGVDSTLKIQPAELGDSAVYLCASRASQRNNEQFFGPGTRLTVL.

The chain employs TRBV6-2 or TRBV6-3 and TRBJ2-7; 8 nucleotides line up with TRBD1. V shed 2 bases and J 1 base; nucleotides not matched to a gene: 4. The CDR3 consists of 15 residues. Germline CDR1 is MNHEY and CDR2 is SVGEGT. The CDR3 protein is CASSYTRTGSYEQYF. The CDR3 DNA is TGTGCCAGCAGTTACACTCGGACAGGGTCCTACGAGCAGTACTTC.

The CDR3 reads CASSQENREETQYF. CDR3 DNA sequence: TGTGCCAGCAGCCAAGAAAACAGGGAAGAGACCCAGTACTTC. This rearrangement joins TRBV14 to TRBJ2-5, with a weak D call TRBD1 (6 bases). Trimming stripped 0 bases from V and 3 bases from J, with 8 bases between. The CDR3 is 14 amino acids. CDR1 and CDR2 from the germline V gene are SGHDN and FVKESK.

This CDR3 is CASSFGQGNPYEQYF. As DNA, the CDR3 is TGCGCCAGCAGTTTCGGACAGGGGAATCCCTACGAGCAGTACTTC. The chain has TRBV5-1 and TRBJ2-7, with TRBD1 matching 9 bases. Germline lookup yields CDR1 SGHRS and CDR2 YFSETQ. The J segment lost 2 bases and the V segment lost 5 bases, leaving 8 bases of the junction unmatched. The CDR3 runs 15 residues.

The chain uses TRBV28 and TRBJ1-6; 8 bases map to TRBD1. Germline V gene sequence: CDR1 MDHEN, CDR2 SYDVKM. After removal of 5 bases from V and 6 bases from J, the junction contained 9 bases not matched to a gene. CDR3 length equals 16 residues. This CDR3 is CASSLQGAQFNSPLHF. DNA for the CDR3: TGTGCCAGCAGTCTTCAGGGGGCGCAGTTTAATTCACCCCTCCACTTT.

The CDR3 sequence is CASSQFEGGRMETQYF. The CDR3, as DNA: TGCGCCAGCAGCCAATTCGAGGGGGGGAGGATGGAGACCCAGTACTTC. The J gene is TRBJ2-5, the V gene TRBV4-1, with D possibly matching TRBD2 (7 bases). In germline, CDR1 is MGHRA, CDR2 YSYEKL. With 2 bases removed from V and 5 bases from J, the gap between germline ends came to 18 bases. The CDR3 is made up of 16 amino acids.